This T cell receptor (beta chain) was retrieved from a study of cytomegalovirus exposure and HLA in healthy donors. Concerning this clone: Its matching antigen is unknown.

PCR employed 60 Vbeta and 13 Jbeta primers. Only in-frame clones appear in the TCRdb table, and some are missing; sequencing was by immunoSEQ multiplex PCR. The sample yields about 99,000 clones, roughly 80% seen once. Whole-study findings and limits: Within an earlier analysis, most TCR beta V segments proved productive either about 87% or about 30% of the time.

Sequenced sample: PBMCs. The sequence derives from a woman in her thirties or forties in good health and CMV-seronegative.

This chain's CDR3 is CASSGGDSGNTIYF. CDR3 nucleotides: TGTGCCAGCAGTGGCGGGGACTCTGGAAACACCATATATTTT. The V gene is TRBV2, the J gene TRBJ1-3; D is ambiguous. The CDR3 extends over 14 amino acids. Per germline, CDR1 SNHLY and CDR2 FYNNEI. V lost 4 bases and J lost 0, with 7 bases in between.